Sequencing of this T cell receptor (beta chain) was carried out in a study of cytomegalovirus exposure and HLA in healthy donors (dated by TCRdb to about 2017). In terms of the full investigation: An earlier analysis of approximately 640 of the donors reported about 290 Gb of sequence data and some 120 million unique TCR beta sequences from about 200 million T cells. An early release covering roughly 600 HLA-typed donors comprised 250 to 350 gigabases of sequencing data and around 80 million unique TCR sequences. Of the 300 to 500 genotyped donors, 75% to 85% were placed in the genetic ancestry cluster associated with self-reported Caucasian donors. The study aimed to test whether signatures of past pathogen exposure could be identified by cataloging public T cell receptors. Using immunosequencing, the study profiled T cell repertoires from about 620 subjects and related those repertoires to cytomegalovirus serostatus. Along with the roughly 610-subject first cohort, a separate validation cohort of over 90 different subjects was used. To predict cytomegalovirus infection status, the study combined high-throughput TCR immunosequencing, statistical association of individual TCRs with disease status, and machine learning. To study patterns of TCR occurrence, a later analysis re-analyzed previously published TCR beta repertoires from 600 to 750 donors and added high-resolution HLA genotyping. Rather than drawing on any new phenotypic data, the later analysis identified candidate immune exposures from TCR beta sequences and the way those sequences occurred across donors. In an earlier analysis of 500 to 650 of the donors, high-throughput TCR beta sequencing was used to judge whether each TCR beta V gene segment behaved as functional or pseudogenic. Donor age, sex, ethnicity and CMV serostatus were compiled together with the repertoire data. Genome-wide SNP genotypes for about three fifths of the 666 donors were used in a later genetic analysis, which treated that subset as a discovery cohort. All discovery cohort repertoires had been generated on a single sequencing platform. HLA typing covered class I and class II loci at four-digit resolution. Typing coverage varied by locus: roughly 629-630 donors for A, B, C, DRB1 and DQB1; approximately 500 for DQA1; approximately 610 for DPA1; approximately 490 for DPB1. About five DR-DQ haplotypes were treated as single units for association and clustering because of strong linkage in the cohort. Among roughly 400 genotyped donors of the cohort, an average of about 220,000 unique TCR beta nucleotide sequences was sequenced per donor, of which roughly 18% were non-productive.

Results the study describes overall, beyond this receptor: In vitro tests confirmed that a few of the cytomegalovirus-associated TCR beta chains recognize cytomegalovirus antigens. The earlier analysis of around 600 of the donors excluded around 17 rarely observed V segments, including chromosome 9 orphons, because counts were too low. In a later analysis, HLA-associated TCR beta chains showed more clonal expansion and lower generation probabilities than non-associated chains that were equally common. In this cohort, only TCR beta chains were sequenced, and detectable features were limited by the absence of alpha or paired-chain data. Broadly in line with IMGT annotations, most TCR beta V segments showed up in productive rearrangements about 87% or about 30% of the time in an earlier analysis of 587 of the donors. The study listed 164 TCR beta chains as associated with cytomegalovirus. A later genetic analysis reported fewer N-insertions in productive TCRs among donors in an Asian-associated ancestry cluster than the roughly 640-donor mean. Strong co-occurrence of HLA alleles, especially DR and DQ, made assigning TCR associations to individual alleles difficult. In a later analysis, several top co-occurrence clusters were reported to appear linked to parvovirus B19, influenza, CMV and Epstein-Barr virus. The sequencing pipeline was judged likely to have produced a cluster of highly shared sequence variants as a technical artifact. V-gene and J-gene trimming of TCR beta chains was associated with a missense DCLRE1C variant in a later genetic analysis, and the association was replicated in an independent cohort. The authors suggested that the approach could potentially be extended to other disease states and immunological phenotypes. Because the 87-base-pair reads could not distinguish some IMGT-functional V segments, including TRBV6-2 and TRBV6-3, those segments were excluded. A later analysis found that TCR association rates varied across HLA loci, with DRB1 alleles showing the most associated TCRs and HLA-C alleles the fewest. Most CMV-associated TCR beta chains appeared to be HLA-restricted in a later analysis, and the HLA associations seemed to be driven largely by CMV exposure. In a later analysis, 16,951 TCR beta sequences were associated with specific HLA alleles at a false discovery rate of 0.05. The only immune exposure information available for the cohort was CMV serostatus. Because HLA typing was missing for some donors at each locus, association tests included only the typed subset. While some public TCRs were present in many individuals, most TCR sequences turned up only very rarely across donors. A further reported finding was that TCR beta sequences accurately predicted the HLA-A and HLA-B alleles for most subjects in the first cohort. The classifier was reported to diagnose cytomegalovirus status with high specificity and sensitivity in both the original and validation cohorts. Sequencing depth was assumed to be roughly uniform across donors in the presence/absence analyses, though that assumption may not hold. Linkage disequilibrium might explain the correlated functional status among segregating V segments, but an unknown experimental factor could not be ruled out.

The cohort consisted of hundreds of healthy bone marrow donors. At the time of sampling, all cohort members were nominally healthy, though unrecorded immune exposures were likely present. The donor was CMV seronegative and belonged to the group of around 400 seronegative cohort members. Each donor provided a peripheral blood sample, and peripheral blood mononuclear cells were used for TCR beta sequencing. The Qiagen DNeasy Blood Extraction Kit was used to extract genomic DNA from the blood cell samples. The protocol used for the library was the immunoSEQ multiplex PCR assay. For the multiplex PCR, a mixture combining 60 forward primers for TCR Vbeta segments and 13 reverse primers for TCR Jbeta segments was used. The CDR3 region of rearranged TCR beta genes was amplified from genomic DNA by a multiplex PCR assay. Amplified TCR beta libraries were sequenced as 87-base-pair reads on the Illumina HiSeq System. As for the authors' bioinformatics: A later analysis counted approximately 76 million unique TCR beta chains across the 550 to 800 repertoires, and 10 million to 11 million of these chains were shared by at least two donors. Raw reads were error-corrected and collapsed into unique sequences with a nearest-neighbor algorithm that merged closely related sequences to remove PCR and sequencing errors. Alignment of CDR3 sequences to IMGT reference sequences was used to assign V, D and J gene segments. For a sequence to be retained, a match of at least six nucleotides to both a V gene segment and a J gene segment was required. Rearrangements were classified as productive when the CDR3 lacked stop codons and remained in frame with V and J, and all other rearrangements were classified as non-productive. CDR3 was defined according to IMGT convention as the region running from the second conserved V-encoded cysteine to the conserved J-encoded phenylalanine. The earlier analysis of about 590 of the donors excluded sequences that lacked an unambiguous match to a single V gene segment. An earlier analysis of a few hundred of the donors called V segments functional above 56.7% productive rearrangements and segregating when the between-donor standard deviation exceeded 5%. A statistical classification framework was built for diagnosing cytomegalovirus status from the catalog of TCR beta chain sequences. V and J gene assignment, in a later analysis, came from comparing TCR nucleotide sequences with IMGT/GENE-DB human TR gene sequences. Using the TCRdist pipeline, a later analysis assigned CDR3 sequences along with most-parsimonious VDJ recombination scenarios. A later analysis defined each TCR beta chain by its CDR3 amino acid sequence plus V-gene family, and excluded reads lacking a unique V-gene family. To address suspected cross-contamination and a sequencing artifact, a later analysis removed around 600 highly shared, low-generation-probability nucleotide sequences. In a later analysis, a clonal expansion index for each public chain was calculated from normalized within-repertoire ranks of inferred template counts. In a later analysis, generation probabilities were computed with a VDJ recombination model fitted to out-of-frame rearrangements, and the resulting probabilities were checked against IGoR. In a later analysis, TCR-TCR, TCR-HLA and TCR-CMV co-occurrence was scored with hypergeometric tests, and a repertoire-size bias correction was applied to TCR pairs. To estimate false discovery rates, a later analysis permuted the HLA or CMV assignments 20 times. In a later analysis, co-occurring TCRs were grouped using DBSCAN, and TCRdist sequence similarity was added for clustering within HLA-allele-positive subsets. Repertoires with fewer than 30,000 or more than 120,000 public chains, plus five repertoires with anomalous nucleotide sharing, were excluded from co-occurrence clustering. Here the immuneACCESS table is served through TCRdb, limited to in-frame sequences with V and J called. Missing clones are a known gap in these copies; in checked studies unresolved V genes cover under half, and the rest lacks a known reason. V, J and clone size derive from that table, while D and trimming were established from the DNA sequence. For this sample the table gives over 100,000 clones, of which 55% to 65% were detected only once. The ten largest clones capture over 2% of the sample.

About this clone itself: Its binding antigen is unknown. One base away there is no much larger clone; base qualities are not given.

Sequences LNHDA (CDR1) and SQIVND (CDR2) are obtained from the germline V gene (reference sequence). V is reduced by 5 bases and J by 0 bases, leaving a spacing of 11 bases between them. Inclusive of the bounding cysteine and phenylalanine, the CDR3 is 15 residues long. Only the CDR3 portion is preserved as DNA: 45 bases, with reading frame beginning at the first base. Rearrangement joined TRBV19 to TRBJ1-5, with an unclear D gene assignment. Source material: PBMCs. The clonotype comes from a woman aged 25 to 39 in good health and CMV-seronegative. Here the CDR3 is given as CASSWSAYSNQPQHF. The DNA reads as follows: TGTGCCAGTAGTTGGTCAGCGTATAGCAATCAGCCCCAGCATTTT.